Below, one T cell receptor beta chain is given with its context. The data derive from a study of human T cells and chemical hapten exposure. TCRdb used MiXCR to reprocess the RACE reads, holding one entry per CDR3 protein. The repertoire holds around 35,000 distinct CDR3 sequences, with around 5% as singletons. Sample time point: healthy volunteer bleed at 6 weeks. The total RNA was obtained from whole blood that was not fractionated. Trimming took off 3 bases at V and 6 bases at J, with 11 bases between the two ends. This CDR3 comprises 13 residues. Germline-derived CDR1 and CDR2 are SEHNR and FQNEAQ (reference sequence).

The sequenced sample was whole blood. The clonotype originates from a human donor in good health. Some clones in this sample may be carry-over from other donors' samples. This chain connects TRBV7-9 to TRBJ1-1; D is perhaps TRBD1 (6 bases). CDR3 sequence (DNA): TGTGCCAGCAGCTTTCTGGGGGCCGCTGAAGCTTTCTTT. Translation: CASSFLGAAEAFF.